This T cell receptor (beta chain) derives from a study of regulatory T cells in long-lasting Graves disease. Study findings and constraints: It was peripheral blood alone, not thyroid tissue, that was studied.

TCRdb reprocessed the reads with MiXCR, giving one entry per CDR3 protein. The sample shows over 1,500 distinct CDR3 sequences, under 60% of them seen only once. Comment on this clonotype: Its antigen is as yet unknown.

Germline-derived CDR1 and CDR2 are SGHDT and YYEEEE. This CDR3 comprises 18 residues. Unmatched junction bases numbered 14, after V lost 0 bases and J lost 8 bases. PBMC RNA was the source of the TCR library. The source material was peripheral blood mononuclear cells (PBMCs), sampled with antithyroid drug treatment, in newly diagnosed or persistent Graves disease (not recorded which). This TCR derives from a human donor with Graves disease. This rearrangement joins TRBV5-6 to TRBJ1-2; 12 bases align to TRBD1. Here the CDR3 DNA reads TGTGCCAGCAGCTTGGCCGGGACAGGGGGCCCTCTTAGGGGCGGCTACACCTTC. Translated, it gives CASSLAGTGGPLRGGYTF.